This TCR beta chain was captured in a study of blood T cells in healthy people across ages. Study observations and caveats: Diversity was higher, and naive CD4+ cells more numerous, in long-lived donors than in aged donors. Without sorted subsets, naive and antigen-experienced compartments could not be conclusively compared. Among T cells, TCR beta diversity per million cells dropped roughly linearly as age rose.

Total RNA, at least 5.5 micrograms per sample, came from PBMCs. A few counts support this clonotype. What it binds is not known. With a J-beta primer mix and a sample-barcoded 5' primer, a second PCR ran about 6 to 11 cycles. TCRdb passed the 5' RACE reads through MiXCR, listing each CDR3 protein once. Counted here are 1.5 million to 2 million distinct CDR3 sequences, 28% occurring once; the ten biggest clones make up approximately 7.7%. The CDR3 is 16 amino acids. With V trimmed by 4 bases and J by 3 bases, 12 bases remained unmatched. CDR1 and CDR2 (germline): MNHNS, SASEGT. V gene TRBV6-1 combines with J gene TRBJ2-7, with 7 bases fitting TRBD1. This clonotype originated in a woman aged 25 to 45 in good health. Sequenced input: blood. CDR3 in amino acids: CASSAFWTGSFYEQYF. CDR3 nucleotide sequence: TGTGCCAGCAGTGCCTTCTGGACAGGTTCCTTCTACGAGCAGTACTTC.